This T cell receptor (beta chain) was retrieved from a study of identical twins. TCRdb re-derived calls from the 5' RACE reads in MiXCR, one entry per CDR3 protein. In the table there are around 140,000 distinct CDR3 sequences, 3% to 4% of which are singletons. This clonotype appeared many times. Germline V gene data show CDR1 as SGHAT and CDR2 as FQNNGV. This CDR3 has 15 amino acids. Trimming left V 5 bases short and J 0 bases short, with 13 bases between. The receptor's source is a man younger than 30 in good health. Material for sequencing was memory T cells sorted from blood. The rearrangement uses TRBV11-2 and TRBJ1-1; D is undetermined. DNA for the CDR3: TGTGCCAGCAGCACGAACCCCGACGTGAACACTGAAGCTTTCTTT. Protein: CASSTNPDVNTEAFF.